These T cell receptor beta chains were read from a single sample in a study of human T cells and chemical hapten exposure. Each CDR3 protein is one row after TCRdb ran MiXCR on the RACE reads. This repertoire shows approximately 86,000 distinct CDR3 sequences, approximately 11% found once; its top ten account for approximately 0.99%. This specimen consisted of whole blood, obtained in connection with sensitization to the hapten diphenylcyclopropenone (DPC). The receptor source for this set is a woman in her 30s with alopecia areata. Some clones in this sample may be carry-over from other donors' samples. Each CDR3 is given with its conserved first and last residue. The order of the fields is CDR3 DNA, CDR3 protein, D gene, V gene, J gene, clone size. A D gene is named only where the DNA matches it firmly. Rows give clone size only sometimes, using once, few, many, or a class for an expanded clone.

TGCGCCAGCAGCTTCGAGGGGAAGGAGACCCAGTACTTC	CASSFEGKETQYF	.	TRBV5-1	TRBJ2-5	few
TGTGCCACCGCTAGTCCACCCAAGGTGTTTTTT	CATASPPKVFF	.	TRBV28	TRBJ2-2	few
TGTGCCAGCAGTATAAACAGGGACACTGAAGCTTTCTTT	CASSINRDTEAFF	.	TRBV6-1	TRBJ1-1	many
TGCAGTGCTAACTCCCCTCAGACTCGGGCCTACGAGCAGTACTTC	CSANSPQTRAYEQYF	.	TRBV20-1	TRBJ2-7	many
TGTGCCAGCAGTGAGAATCAACGGCCCCAGCATTTT	CASSENQRPQHF	.	TRBV2	TRBJ1-5	many
TGTGCCAGCTCACCGTGGACTAGTGTAGGGAATGAGCAGTTCTTC	CASSPWTSVGNEQFF	TRBD2	TRBV18	TRBJ2-1	many
TGTGCCAGCAGTTACTGGGGAGGCGAGCAGTACTTC	CASSYWGGEQYF	.	TRBV6-5	TRBJ2-7	.
TGCGCCACTCGAACCGACCGGAACACTGAAGCTTTCTTT	CATRTDRNTEAFF	.	TRBV5-1	TRBJ1-1	many
TGTGCCAGCAGTTTAGGAGGGCTATTCACAGATACGCAGTATTTT	CASSLGGLFTDTQYF	.	TRBV28	TRBJ2-3	few
TGCGCCAGCAGCTCCCATTGGGACAGGGCCTCTAACTATGGCTACACCTTC	CASSSHWDRASNYGYTF	TRBD1	TRBV5-1	TRBJ1-2	many
TGCGCCAGCAGCCGCGGGACAGGGGTTATGAACACTGAAGCTTTCTTT	CASSRGTGVMNTEAFF	TRBD1	TRBV5-1	TRBJ1-1	many
TGTGCCAGCAGTTTATGGTTGGGGGAGACCCAGTACTTC	CASSLWLGETQYF	.	TRBV27	TRBJ2-5	few
TGTGCCAGCAGCCTAGACTCTACAAATCAGCCCCAGCATTTT	CASSLDSTNQPQHF	.	TRBV5-4	TRBJ1-5	few
TGCAGTGCCCGGGACGGGTCGCAAGGGGAAGCTTTCTTT	CSARDGSQGEAFF	.	TRBV20-1	TRBJ1-1	many
TGCAGTGCTAGAGGGCGGGGGGTTTCACCCCTCCACTTT	CSARGRGVSPLHF	.	TRBV20-1	TRBJ1-6	few
TGTGCCAGTATAACTAGCGGGAAAGAGACCCAGTACTTC	CASITSGKETQYF	TRBD2	TRBV28	TRBJ2-5	.
TGTGCCAGCAGCCTACAGGGTGGCGGGGAGCTGTTTTTT	CASSLQGGGELFF	.	TRBV5-5	TRBJ2-2	.
TGCAGTGCTTCGGCCCCCACGGGAGCTTTCTTT	CSASAPTGAFF	.	TRBV20-1	TRBJ1-1	many
TGTGCCAGCAGCCAAGATTATTCGGTACACGAGCAGTACTTC	CASSQDYSVHEQYF	.	TRBV3-1	TRBJ2-7	few
TGTGCCAGCAGCGATGCCTGGGGCGCCGGCACAGATACGCAGTATTTT	CASSDAWGAGTDTQYF	.	TRBV11-2	TRBJ2-3	.
TGTGCCAGCAGCTTATGGGACAGGGACACTGAAGCTTTCTTT	CASSLWDRDTEAFF	TRBD1	TRBV7-6	TRBJ1-1	.
TGTGCCAGCTCACCTTTAGGACAGGGTGAAGATACGCAGTATTTT	CASSPLGQGEDTQYF	TRBD1	TRBV18	TRBJ2-3	many
TGTGCCAGCAGCCCCAGGGGGGGGAACTATGGCTACACCTTC	CASSPRGGNYGYTF	TRBD1	TRBV7-9	TRBJ1-2	few
TGCAGTGCTAGAGAAGTCGCCAGGGGGCACCAGCCCCAGCATTTT	CSAREVARGHQPQHF	TRBD1	TRBV20-1	TRBJ1-5	.
TGTGCCAGCAGACTCTATAGCAATCAGCCCCAGCATTTT	CASRLYSNQPQHF	.	TRBV6-5	TRBJ1-5	many
TGCAGTGCCCAGCCTTTGGGCGGGCAAGAGACCCAGTACTTC	CSAQPLGGQETQYF	.	TRBV20-1	TRBJ2-5	many
TGTGCCAGCAGTGCCTCTTTGAATTCACCCCTCCACTTT	CASSASLNSPLHF	.	TRBV12-3/TRBV12-4	TRBJ1-6	many
TGTGCCAGCAGCGGACAGTACCGGAACACTGAAGCTTTCTTT	CASSGQYRNTEAFF	.	TRBV12-3/TRBV12-4	TRBJ1-1	many
TGTGCCAGCACCCTTGGGTTGTGGGGAGATACGCAGTATTTT	CASTLGLWGDTQYF	.	TRBV7-2	TRBJ2-3	.
TGCAGTGCTAGAGAGGGAGGGGATGTCCTGACTTTC	CSAREGGDVLTF	TRBD2	TRBV20-1	TRBJ2-6	many
TGCAGTGCACCGCGGACAGACTCTGGAAACACCATATATTTT	CSAPRTDSGNTIYF	.	TRBV20-1	TRBJ1-3	.
TGTGCCAGCAGACACGGCGGGGCAGGGCCCAGAGGGACAGATACGCAGTATTTT	CASRHGGAGPRGTDTQYF	.	TRBV28	TRBJ2-3	many
TGCGCCAGCAGCCAGACTAGCGCAAGTAGCACAGATACGCAGTATTTT	CASSQTSASSTDTQYF	TRBD2	TRBV4-1	TRBJ2-3	many
TGTGCCTCTTACCTAAGACAGGAATATTTCTCTGGGGCCAACGTCCTGACTTTC	CASYLRQEYFSGANVLTF	.	TRBV12-3/TRBV12-4	TRBJ2-6	few
TGCAGTGCTAGAGAGGAGAACAATGAGCAGTTCTTC	CSAREENNEQFF	.	TRBV20-1	TRBJ2-1	few
TGTGCCAGCAGCTTAGATGCCCAGCGAGAAGCTTTCTTT	CASSLDAQREAFF	.	TRBV11-3	TRBJ1-1	.
TGCAGCGTTGAGGCATCTAACTATGGCTACACCTTC	CSVEASNYGYTF	.	TRBV29-1	TRBJ1-2	many
TGTGCCAGCAGCCCGAGCCGGGACACCGGGGAGCTGTTTTTT	CASSPSRDTGELFF	.	TRBV12-3/TRBV12-4	TRBJ2-2	few
TGTGCCAGCAGTCTCCCCGGGCTCTCAGCAGATACGCAGTATTTT	CASSLPGLSADTQYF	.	TRBV6-2/TRBV6-3	TRBJ2-3	.
TGTGCCAGCAGTCGGACAGAAGAGACCCAGTACTTC	CASSRTEETQYF	.	TRBV12-3/TRBV12-4	TRBJ2-5	many
TGTGCCAGCAGAAGATCGACTAGCGGAATCTACGAGCAGTACTTC	CASRRSTSGIYEQYF	TRBD2	TRBV28	TRBJ2-7	.
TGTGCCAGTAGTAGCCCTCCGACAGGGACGTTTGTACATGGCTACACCTTC	CASSSPPTGTFVHGYTF	TRBD1	TRBV19	TRBJ1-2	few
TGTGCCAGCAGTAAAAATCCGACTGGGGCCAACGTCCTGACTTTC	CASSKNPTGANVLTF	.	TRBV9	TRBJ2-6	.
TGTGCCAGCAGTCTCATCTCTGGGGCCAACGTCCTGACTTTC	CASSLISGANVLTF	.	TRBV2	TRBJ2-6	many
TGTGCCAGCAGCCTCCTCGCGACTAGCGGGATTGGCGAGCAGTTCTTC	CASSLLATSGIGEQFF	TRBD2	TRBV7-9	TRBJ2-1	many
TGTGCCAGCAGCTCCGGACTAGTTTTCGTTCCGAACACCGGGGAGCTGTTTTTT	CASSSGLVFVPNTGELFF	TRBD2	TRBV7-6	TRBJ2-2	many
TGTGCCAGCAGTGAGGTCCCGGGTAGCACAGATACGCAGTATTTT	CASSEVPGSTDTQYF	.	TRBV6-4	TRBJ2-3	many
TGTGCCAGCAGCCAAACAGTGGCGGCGGATACGCAGTATTTT	CASSQTVAADTQYF	.	TRBV4-2	TRBJ2-3	.
TGTGCCAGCAGCCACGGACAGGAGAGGGAAAAACTGTTTTTT	CASSHGQEREKLFF	TRBD1	TRBV4-2	TRBJ1-4	once
TGTGCCATCAGTCGGACAGGGAGGGACTCACCCCTCCACTTT	CAISRTGRDSPLHF	TRBD1	TRBV10-3	TRBJ1-6	few
TGTGCCACCAGCAGAGCGGGGGGAAAAGGGTATAGCAATCAGCCCCAGCATTTT	CATSRAGGKGYSNQPQHF	.	TRBV15	TRBJ1-5	many
TGTGCCAGCAGCCAAGATTTGGAGGGATACTATGGCTACACCTTC	CASSQDLEGYYGYTF	.	TRBV4-2	TRBJ1-2	.
TGCAGTGCTAGCCAGGGTGCCAAAAACATTCAGTACTTC	CSASQGAKNIQYF	.	TRBV20-1	TRBJ2-4	.
TGTGCCAGCAGGACCGGGCCCCAGTCGGGCTACACCTTC	CASRTGPQSGYTF	.	TRBV3-1	TRBJ1-2	.
TGTGCCACCAGCAGGGACAGGGGTTGGGAAAAACTGTTTTTT	CATSRDRGWEKLFF	TRBD1	TRBV15	TRBJ1-4	many